This passage covers 15 T cell receptor beta chains from one sample sequenced in a study of human T cells and chemical hapten exposure. TCRdb ran MiXCR on the RACE reads and lists one entry per CDR3 protein. This repertoire shows just under 65,000 distinct CDR3 sequences, 9.5% to 12% found once; its top ten account for roughly 2%. Time point described: patch test 3, about 24 weeks after DPC sensitization. Described treatment: therapeutic diphenylcyclopropenone sensitization with weekly scalp DPC. The sequencing here drew on whole blood, taken in connection with sensitization to the hapten diphenylcyclopropenone (DPC). These receptors were obtained from a woman aged 30 to 39 with alopecia areata. Some clones in this sample may be carry-over from other donors' samples.

This clonotype was picked up a small number of times. The J gene is TRBJ2-7, the V gene TRBV7-9; TRBD2 matches 11 bases. CDR3 length equals 13 residues. Trimming took 3 bases from V and 11 from J; bases not matched to a gene: 6. The germline V gene encodes CDR1 SEHNR and CDR2 FQNEAQ (reference sequence). The CDR3 DNA reads as TGTGCCAGCAGCTTCTCGTTACTAGCGGGGGAGTACTTC. As protein: CASSFSLLAGEYF.

This clonotype appeared many times. This chain uses TRBV7-2 with TRBJ2-3; D not certain. The CDR3 spans 14 residues. Trimming removed 0 bases at V and 0 bases at J, with 4 bases between. Per the germline V gene, CDR1 is SGHTA and CDR2 is FQGNSA. DNA of the CDR3: TGTGCCAGCAGCTTAGCGGGCAGCACAGATACGCAGTATTTT. This encodes CASSLAGSTDTQYF. Looking up the rest from reference TRBV7-2 and TRBJ2-3 gives the full variable domain: GAGVSQSPSNKVTEKGKDVELRCDPISGHTALYWYRQSLGQGLEFLIYFQGNSAPDKSGLPSDRFSAERTGGSVSTLTIQRTQQEDSAVYLCASSLAGSTDTQYFGPGTRLTVL.

This clonotype occurred a few times. The chain employs TRBV29-1 and TRBJ2-5, with TRBD2 matching over 12 bases. The CDR3 is 15 amino acids. Looked up from germline, CDR1 is SQVTM and CDR2 is ANQGSEA. V was clipped by 1 base and J by 5 bases; unmatched bases: 5. CDR3 coding DNA: TGCAGCGTTGAAGGAAGGACTAGCGGGATCGAGACCCAGTACTTC. Residues: CSVEGRTSGIETQYF.

This clonotype was detected ten times or more. The genes are TRBV18 and TRBJ1-5, with 8 nucleotides matching TRBD1. CDR1 and CDR2 from the germline V gene are KGHSH and LQKENI. V dropped 6 bases and J dropped 4; count of bases not matched to a gene: 5. The CDR3 length is 14 residues. CDR3 coding DNA: TGTGCCAGCTCCCTTGGGACAGGTAATCAGCCCCAGCATTTT. Protein sequence: CASSLGTGNQPQHF.

This clonotype was detected ten times or more. The chain links TRBV6-2 or TRBV6-3 to TRBJ2-3, with 8 bases identical to TRBD2. Germline V gene sequence: CDR1 MNHEY, CDR2 SVGEGT. The CDR3 spans 17 residues. The trim removed 2 bases at V and 2 bases at J, leaving 9 bases unmatched. In DNA, the CDR3 is TGTGCCAGCAGTTACAGCTTCCAGCGGGGGCTCACAGATACGCAGTATTTT. Its protein product is CASSYSFQRGLTDTQYF.

The gene calls are TRBV15 and TRBJ1-1; TRBD1 aligns across 9 bases. The germline V gene encodes CDR1 LNHNV and CDR2 YYDKDF (reference sequence). V lost 5 bases and J lost 6; bases outside the gene matches: 10. The length of the CDR3 is 15 residues. DNA of the CDR3: TGTGCCACCAGCGCAGGGACAGGGTCTAGGGCTGAAGCTTTCTTT. Encoded protein: CATSAGTGSRAEAFF.

The rearrangement uses TRBV6-5 and TRBJ2-3; 8 bases are a match to TRBD1. The germline CDR1 and CDR2 sequences are MNHEY and SVGAGI. Trimming at V came to 5 bases and at J to 4 bases, leaving 14 bases not matched to a gene. This CDR3 is built from 17 residues. Here the CDR3 DNA reads TGTGCCAGCAGTGACCCCCGAGCAGGGGGCTGGGCAGATACGCAGTATTTT. This codes for CASSDPRAGGWADTQYF.

This clonotype was counted between two and nine times. This sequence joins TRBV5-5 and TRBJ1-2; TRBD1 matches at 9 bases. This CDR3 contains 13 residues. Germline V gene sequence: CDR1 SGHKS, CDR2 YYEKEE (reference sequence). The ends lost 3 bases at V and 6 bases at J; junction bases unmatched: 3. This CDR3 is CASSWTGEDGYTF. CDR3 DNA: TGTGCCAGCAGCTGGACAGGGGAGGATGGCTACACCTTC.

This clonotype came up a few times. This chain joins TRBV4-3 and TRBJ2-7; 7 nucleotides match TRBD1. Germline values: CDR1 LGHNA, CDR2 YSLEER. V lost 0 bases, J lost 3 bases, and 5 bases stayed unmatched. The CDR3 length is 15 residues. The CDR3 loop reads CASSQDRDRGYEQYF. The CDR3 DNA reads as TGCGCCAGCAGCCAAGATAGGGACAGAGGCTACGAGCAGTACTTC.

This clonotype was recorded at least ten times. This chain links TRBV12-5 with TRBJ2-3; 8 positions agree with TRBD1. The CDR3 extends over 15 amino acids. CDR1 is LGHNT, CDR2 FRNRAP, per germline. Trimming removed 4 bases from V and 5 bases from J; junction bases left unmatched: 8. The CDR3 spells CASGSGQAGQDTQYF. CDR3 sequence (DNA): TGTGCTAGTGGTTCGGGACAGGCGGGTCAAGATACGCAGTATTTT.

A few counts support this clonotype. This chain links TRBV20-1 with TRBJ1-4; weak D call: TRBD1 (6 bases). The CDR3 is 18 amino acids. CDR1 is DFQATT, CDR2 SNEGSKA, per germline (reference sequence). Trimming pared 0 bases from V and 8 bases from J, leaving 25 bases between. In DNA, the CDR3 is TGCAGTGCTAGAGATGCAAGACTGACAGGTGCGACGGGGGAAAAACTGTTTTTT. Its translation is CSARDARLTGATGEKLFF.

V is TRBV18 and J is TRBJ1-1; D is uncertain. Germline CDR1 KGHSH, CDR2 LQKENI. The germline V and J ends were trimmed by 4 bases and 3 bases, with 9 bases remaining between them. This CDR3 has 13 residues. CDR3 DNA sequence: TGTGCCAGCTCACGGACTACCTACACTGAAGCTTTCTTT. Translation: CASSRTTYTEAFF.

This clonotype has only a few counts. The V gene is TRBV21-1, the J gene TRBJ2-1; the DNA was not used to check the table's D call, TRBD2. TRBV21-1 is designated a pseudogene. The CDR3 has 20 residues. The CDR3 bases are TGTGCCAGCAGCAATACAGGGGAAGGACTAGCGGGGACCTCCTACAATGAGCAGTTCTTC. Translated, it gives CASSNTGEGLAGTSYNEQFF.

This clonotype appeared many times. The CDR3 DNA reads as TGTGCCAGCAGCCAAGGCGGAGAACCCACTGAAGCTTTCTTT. Its protein product is CASSQGGEPTEAFF. The chain carries TRBV3-1 and TRBJ1-1; D gene unclear. The CDR3 extends over 14 amino acids. CDR1 and CDR2 from the germline V gene are LGHDT and YNNKEL (reference sequence). V lost 1 base and J 4 bases, leaving 10 bases between the germline ends.

The rearrangement uses TRBV5-8 and TRBJ2-7; no firm D call. Germline CDR1 SGHTS, CDR2 YDEGEE. The CDR3 extends over 10 amino acids. The CDR3 DNA is TGTGCACATGCAGCTATGGAGCAGTACTTC. Residues: CAHAAMEQYF.